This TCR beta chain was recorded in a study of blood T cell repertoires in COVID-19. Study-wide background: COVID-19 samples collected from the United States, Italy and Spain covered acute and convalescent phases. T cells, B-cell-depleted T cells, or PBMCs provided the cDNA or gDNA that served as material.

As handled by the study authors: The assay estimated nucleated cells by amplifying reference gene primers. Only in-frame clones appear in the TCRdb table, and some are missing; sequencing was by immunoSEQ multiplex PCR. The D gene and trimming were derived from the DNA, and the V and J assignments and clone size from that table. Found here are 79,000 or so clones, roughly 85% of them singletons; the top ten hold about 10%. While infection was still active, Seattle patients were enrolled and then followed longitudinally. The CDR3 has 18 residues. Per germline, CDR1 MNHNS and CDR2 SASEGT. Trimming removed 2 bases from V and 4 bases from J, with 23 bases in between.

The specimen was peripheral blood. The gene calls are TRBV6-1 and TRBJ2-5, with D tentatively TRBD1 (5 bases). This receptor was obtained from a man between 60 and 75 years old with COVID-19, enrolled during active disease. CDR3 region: CASSEFGAVGVGRETQYF. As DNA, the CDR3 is TGTGCCAGCAGTGAATTTGGGGCCGTAGGGGTGGGCCGAGAGACCCAGTACTTC.